These T cell receptor beta chains were read from a single sample in a study of T cell responses to AZD1222 COVID-19 vaccine. Sequencing was performed with immunoSEQ multiplex PCR; in TCRdb, only in-frame clones are kept and a portion is missing. The sample holds about 120,000 clones, just over 90% seen once. Source: peripheral blood, taken on day 0 of AZD1222 vaccination. The source is an adult in good health. Each CDR3 is given with its conserved first and last residue. Fields, in order: J gene, D gene, clone size, V gene, CDR3 DNA, CDR3 protein. D genes are given only for firm matches. Where a row states a size, it is once, few, many or the class of an expanded clone; other rows omit it.

TRBJ1-1,-,once,TRBV28,TGTGCCAGCAGTTTATCAACAACGAACACTGAAGCTTTCTTT,CASSLSTTNTEAFF
TRBJ1-5,TRBD1,-,TRBV9,TGTGCCAGCAGCCGGGGACAGGGGATAAATCAGCCCCAGCATTTT,CASSRGQGINQPQHF
TRBJ1-1,TRBD1,-,TRBV6-5,TGTGCCAGCATTGGACAGGGGGGAACGGCTGAAGCTTTCTTT,CASIGQGGTAEAFF
TRBJ1-2,-,-,TRBV7-2,TGTGCCAGCAGCTTAGAGGGACTGATTAACTATGGCTACACCTTC,CASSLEGLINYGYTF
TRBJ2-7,-,once,TRBV28,TGTGCCAGCAGTTTTGGTATGGCGGGGGCACTATCGGGGTGGAGACGCGAGCAGTACTTC,CASSFGMAGALSGWRREQYF
TRBJ1-2,-,-,TRBV21-1,TGTGCCAGCAGCACTCTAGTGCAGTTTTATGGCTACACCTTC,CASSTLVQFYGYTF
TRBJ2-7,-,few,TRBV6-2/TRBV6-3,TGTGCCAGCAGTTACGCCTACGAGCAGTACTTC,CASSYAYEQYF
TRBJ2-5,-,-,TRBV4-3,TGCGCCAGCAGCCAAGGGGGCTGGGTCGGAGAGACCCAGTACTTC,CASSQGGWVGETQYF
TRBJ1-1,TRBD1,few,TRBV30,TGTGCCTGGGTGGGGTGGACAGGGCTGCCGAACACTGAAGCTTTCTTT,CAWVGWTGLPNTEAFF
TRBJ2-1,TRBD2,-,TRBV19,TGTGCCAGCGCCGGGACTAGGATCTACAATGAGCAGTTCTTC,CASAGTRIYNEQFF
TRBJ1-1,-,-,TRBV27,TGTGCCAGCAGTCCCTCCGGGTGGGGGAACACTGAAGCTTTCTTT,CASSPSGWGNTEAFF
TRBJ1-2,-,-,TRBV2,TGTGCCAGCAGTGCAAGTACTAACTATGGCTACACCTTC,CASSASTNYGYTF
TRBJ2-3,-,-,TRBV7-3,TGTGCCAGCAGCCCATCGGTCAGAGGCACAGATACGCAGTATTTT,CASSPSVRGTDTQYF